This entry is about one T cell receptor (beta chain). This entry is derived from a study of response to subunit inactivated influenza vaccine. Via MiXCR, TCRdb re-called the RT-PCR reads, giving one row per CDR3 protein. The sample consists of more than 700,000 distinct CDR3 sequences, over 20% of them appearing once. Germline CDR1 reads SGHRS; CDR2 reads YFSETQ. This CDR3 has 17 residues. V lost 9 bases to trimming and J lost 2 bases, with 24 bases between them. The sample consisted of PBMCs from blood, taken approximately 5 days after vaccination. V is TRBV5-1 and J is TRBJ2-4, with a tentative D call TRBD2 (6 bases). This clonotype originated in a middle-aged man who received an inactivated influenza vaccine. The CDR3 nucleotides are TGCGCCACCTCCCCGACGGGGGTAGAGGGGCCCAAAAACATTCAGTACTTC. Translating it yields CATSPTGVEGPKNIQYF.